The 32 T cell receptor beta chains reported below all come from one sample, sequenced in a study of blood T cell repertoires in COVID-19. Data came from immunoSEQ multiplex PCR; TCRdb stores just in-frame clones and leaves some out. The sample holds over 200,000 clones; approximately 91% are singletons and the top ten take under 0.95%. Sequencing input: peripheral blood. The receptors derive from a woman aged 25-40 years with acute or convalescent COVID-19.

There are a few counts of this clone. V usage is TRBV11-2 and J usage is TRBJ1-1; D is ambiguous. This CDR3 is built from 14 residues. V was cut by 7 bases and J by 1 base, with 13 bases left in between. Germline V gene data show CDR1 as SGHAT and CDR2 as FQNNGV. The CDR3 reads CASTNRAGNTEAFF. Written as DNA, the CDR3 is TGTGCCAGCACCAATAGGGCGGGGAACACTGAAGCTTTCTTT.

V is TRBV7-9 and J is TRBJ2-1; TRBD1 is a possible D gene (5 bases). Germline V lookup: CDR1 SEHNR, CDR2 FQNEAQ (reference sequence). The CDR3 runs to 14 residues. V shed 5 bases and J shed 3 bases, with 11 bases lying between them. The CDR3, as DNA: TGTGCCAGCAGCCCACCGACAGTCTACAATGAGCAGTTCTTC. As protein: CASSPPTVYNEQFF.

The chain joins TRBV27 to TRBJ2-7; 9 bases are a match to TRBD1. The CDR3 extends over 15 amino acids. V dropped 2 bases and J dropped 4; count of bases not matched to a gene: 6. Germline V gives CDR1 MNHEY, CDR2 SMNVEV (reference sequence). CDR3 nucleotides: TGTGCCAGCAGTTTAACGGGACAGGGAGGTTACGAGCAGTACTTC. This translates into CASSLTGQGGYEQYF.

The CDR3 is CASSLALGPDSYEQYF. CDR3 coding DNA: TGTGCCAGCAGCTTAGCTTTGGGCCCAGACTCCTACGAGCAGTACTTC. The rearrangement links TRBV7-2 to TRBJ2-7; D call uncertain. The CDR3 extends over 16 amino acids. The germline V gene encodes CDR1 SGHTA and CDR2 FQGNSA. The ends were cut back, 0 bases at V and 0 bases at J, with 12 bases in the middle.

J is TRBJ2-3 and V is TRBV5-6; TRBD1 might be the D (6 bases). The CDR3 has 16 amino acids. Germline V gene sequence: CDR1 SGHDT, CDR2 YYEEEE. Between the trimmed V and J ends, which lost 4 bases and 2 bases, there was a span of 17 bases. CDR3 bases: TGTGCCAGCAGCCAAGGAGACAGGATGAACACAGATACGCAGTATTTT. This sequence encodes CASSQGDRMNTDTQYF.

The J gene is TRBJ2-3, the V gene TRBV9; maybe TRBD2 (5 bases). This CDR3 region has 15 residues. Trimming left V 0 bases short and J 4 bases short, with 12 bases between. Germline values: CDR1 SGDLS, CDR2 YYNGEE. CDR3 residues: CASSVDISVADTQYF. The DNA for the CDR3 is TGTGCCAGCAGCGTAGATATTAGCGTCGCAGATACGCAGTATTTT.

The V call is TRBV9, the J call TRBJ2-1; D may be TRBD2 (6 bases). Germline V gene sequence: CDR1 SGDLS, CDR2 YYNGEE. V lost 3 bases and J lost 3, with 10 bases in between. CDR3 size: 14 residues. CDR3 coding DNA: TGTGCCAGCAGCGAGGGGAGGCTCTACAATGAGCAGTTCTTC. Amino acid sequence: CASSEGRLYNEQFF.

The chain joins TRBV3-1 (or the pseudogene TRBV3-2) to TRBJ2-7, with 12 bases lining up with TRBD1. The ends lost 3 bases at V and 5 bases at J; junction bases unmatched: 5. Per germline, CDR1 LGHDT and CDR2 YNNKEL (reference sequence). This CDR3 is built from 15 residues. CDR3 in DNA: TGTGCCAGCAGCCAGGGACAGGGGGCAGGCCACGAGCAGTACTTC. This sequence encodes CASSQGQGAGHEQYF.

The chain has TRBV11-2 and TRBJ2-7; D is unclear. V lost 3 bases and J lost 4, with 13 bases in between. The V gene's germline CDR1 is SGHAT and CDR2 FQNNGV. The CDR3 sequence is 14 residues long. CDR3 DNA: TGTGCCAGCAGCTTTATCCTCGGGTCATACGAGCAGTACTTC. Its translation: CASSFILGSYEQYF.

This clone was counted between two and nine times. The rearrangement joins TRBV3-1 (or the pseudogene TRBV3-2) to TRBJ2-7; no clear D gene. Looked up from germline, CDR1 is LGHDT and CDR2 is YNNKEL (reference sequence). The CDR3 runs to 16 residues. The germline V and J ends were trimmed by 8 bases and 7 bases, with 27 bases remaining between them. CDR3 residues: CASATYYPAPPREQYF. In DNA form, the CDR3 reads TGTGCCAGCGCCACCTACTACCCAGCCCCTCCAAGGGAGCAGTACTTC.

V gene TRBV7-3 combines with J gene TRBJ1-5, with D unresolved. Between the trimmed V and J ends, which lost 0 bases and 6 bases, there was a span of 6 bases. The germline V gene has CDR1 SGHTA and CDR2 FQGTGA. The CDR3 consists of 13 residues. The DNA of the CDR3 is TGTGCCAGCAGCTTAACGTCCAGTCAGCCCCAGCATTTT. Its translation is CASSLTSSQPQHF.

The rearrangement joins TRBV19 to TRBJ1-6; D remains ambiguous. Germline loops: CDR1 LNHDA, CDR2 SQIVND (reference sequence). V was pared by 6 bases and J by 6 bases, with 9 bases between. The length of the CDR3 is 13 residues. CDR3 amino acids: CASSPLRNSPLHF. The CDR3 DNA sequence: TGTGCCAGTAGCCCCCTCCGTAATTCACCCCTCCACTTT.

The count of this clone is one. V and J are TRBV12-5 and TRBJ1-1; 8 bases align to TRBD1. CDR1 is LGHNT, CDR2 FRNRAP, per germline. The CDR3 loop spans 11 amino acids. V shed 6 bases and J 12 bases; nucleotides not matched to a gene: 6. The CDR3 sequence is CASGYGQGTFF. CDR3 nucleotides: TGTGCTAGTGGCTACGGACAGGGTACTTTCTTT.

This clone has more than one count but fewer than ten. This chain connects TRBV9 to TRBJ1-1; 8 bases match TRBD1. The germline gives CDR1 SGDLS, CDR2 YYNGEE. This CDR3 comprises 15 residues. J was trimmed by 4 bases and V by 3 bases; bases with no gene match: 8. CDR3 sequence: CASSATGQAGTEAFF. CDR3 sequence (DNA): TGTGCCAGCAGCGCAACGGGACAGGCGGGCACTGAAGCTTTCTTT.

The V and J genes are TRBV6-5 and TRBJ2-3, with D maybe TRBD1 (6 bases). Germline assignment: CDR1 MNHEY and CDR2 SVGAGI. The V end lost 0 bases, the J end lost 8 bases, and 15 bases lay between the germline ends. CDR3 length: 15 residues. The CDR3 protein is CASSYSNVGAGTQYF. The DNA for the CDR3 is TGTGCCAGCAGTTACTCAAATGTGGGGGCAGGTACGCAGTATTTT.

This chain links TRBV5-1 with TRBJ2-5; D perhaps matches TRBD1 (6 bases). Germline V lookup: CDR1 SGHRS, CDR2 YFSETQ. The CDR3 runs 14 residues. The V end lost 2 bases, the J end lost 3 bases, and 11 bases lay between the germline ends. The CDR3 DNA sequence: TGCGCCAGCAGCTTCACTGGACAGAAAGAGACCCAGTACTTC. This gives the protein CASSFTGQKETQYF.

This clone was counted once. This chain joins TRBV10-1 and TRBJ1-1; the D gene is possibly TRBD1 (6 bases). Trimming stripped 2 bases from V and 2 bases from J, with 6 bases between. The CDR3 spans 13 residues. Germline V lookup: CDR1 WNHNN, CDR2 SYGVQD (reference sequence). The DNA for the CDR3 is TGCGCCAGCAGTGAGGGGGGCAACACTGAAGCTTTCTTT. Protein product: CASSEGGNTEAFF.

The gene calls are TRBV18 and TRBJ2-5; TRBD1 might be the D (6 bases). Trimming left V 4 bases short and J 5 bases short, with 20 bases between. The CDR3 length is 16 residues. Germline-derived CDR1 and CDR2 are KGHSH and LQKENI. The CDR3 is CASSRRTGTTWETQYF. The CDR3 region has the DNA TGTGCCAGCTCACGGAGAACCGGGACAACCTGGGAGACCCAGTACTTC.

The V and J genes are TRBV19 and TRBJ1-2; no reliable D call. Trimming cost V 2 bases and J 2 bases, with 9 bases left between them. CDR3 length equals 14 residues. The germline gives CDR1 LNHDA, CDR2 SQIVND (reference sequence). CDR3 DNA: TGTGCCAGTAGTATACAGCAGGTGAACTATGGCTACACCTTC. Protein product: CASSIQQVNYGYTF.

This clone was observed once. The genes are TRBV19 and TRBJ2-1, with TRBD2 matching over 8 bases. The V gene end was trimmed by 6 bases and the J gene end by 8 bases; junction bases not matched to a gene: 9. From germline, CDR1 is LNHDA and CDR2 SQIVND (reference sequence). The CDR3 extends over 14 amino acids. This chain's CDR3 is CASSLSGGVHEQFF. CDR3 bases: TGTGCCAGTAGCCTATCGGGAGGGGTCCATGAGCAGTTCTTC. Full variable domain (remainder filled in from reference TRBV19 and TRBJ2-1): DGGITQSPKYLFRKEGQNVTLSCEQNLNHDAMYWYRQDPGQGLRLIYYSQIVNDFQKGDIAEGYSVSREKKESFPLTVTSAQKNPTAFYLCASSLSGGVHEQFFGPGTRLTVL.

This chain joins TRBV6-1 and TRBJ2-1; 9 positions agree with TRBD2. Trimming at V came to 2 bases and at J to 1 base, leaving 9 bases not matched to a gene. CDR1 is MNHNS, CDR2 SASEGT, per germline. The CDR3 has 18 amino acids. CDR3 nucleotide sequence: TGTGCCAGCAGTGAATCCTATACTAGCGGGTATTCCTACAATGAGCAGTTCTTC. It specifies CASSESYTSGYSYNEQFF.

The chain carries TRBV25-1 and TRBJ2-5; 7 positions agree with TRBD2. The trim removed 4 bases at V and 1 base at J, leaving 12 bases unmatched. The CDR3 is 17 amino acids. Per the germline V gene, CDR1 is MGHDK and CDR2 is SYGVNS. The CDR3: CASSGLAGRESQETQYF. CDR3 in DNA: TGTGCCAGCAGTGGCCTCGCCGGGCGGGAGAGCCAAGAGACCCAGTACTTC. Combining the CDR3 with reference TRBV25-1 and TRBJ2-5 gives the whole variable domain EADIYQTPRYLVIGTGKKITLECSQTMGHDKMYWYQQDPGMELHLIHYSYGVNSTEKGDLSSESTVSRIRTEHFPLTLESARPSHTSQYLCASSGLAGRESQETQYFGPGTRLLVL.

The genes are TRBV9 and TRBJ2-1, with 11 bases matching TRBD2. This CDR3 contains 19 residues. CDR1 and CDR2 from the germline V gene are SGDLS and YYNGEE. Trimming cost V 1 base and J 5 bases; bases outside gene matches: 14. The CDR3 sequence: CASSVMGLAGGRANNEQFF. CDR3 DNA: TGTGCCAGCAGCGTAATGGGGCTAGCGGGAGGCCGGGCCAACAATGAGCAGTTCTTC. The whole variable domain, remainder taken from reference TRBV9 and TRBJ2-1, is DSGVTQTPKHLITATGQRVTLRCSPRSGDLSVYWYQQSLDQGLQFLIQYYNGEERAKGNILERFSAQQFPDLHSELNLSSLELGDSALYFCASSVMGLAGGRANNEQFFGPGTRLTVL.

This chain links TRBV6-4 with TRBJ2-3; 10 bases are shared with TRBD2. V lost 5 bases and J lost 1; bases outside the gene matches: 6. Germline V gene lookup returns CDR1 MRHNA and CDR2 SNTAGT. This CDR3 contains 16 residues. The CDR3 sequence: CASSTLAGAGTDTQYF. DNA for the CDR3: TGTGCCAGCAGTACCCTAGCGGGAGCGGGCACAGATACGCAGTATTTT.

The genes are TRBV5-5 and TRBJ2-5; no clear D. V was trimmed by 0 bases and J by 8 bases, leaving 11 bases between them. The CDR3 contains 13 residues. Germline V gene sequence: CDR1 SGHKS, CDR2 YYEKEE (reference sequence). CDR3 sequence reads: CASSLDLSGTQYF. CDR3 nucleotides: TGTGCCAGCAGCTTGGATTTATCAGGCACCCAGTACTTC.

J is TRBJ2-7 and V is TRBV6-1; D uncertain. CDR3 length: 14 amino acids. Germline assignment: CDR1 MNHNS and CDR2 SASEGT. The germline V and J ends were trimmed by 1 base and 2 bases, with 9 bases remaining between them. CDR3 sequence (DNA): TGTGCCAGCAGTGAAGTTCTAGGCCCCTACGAGCAGTACTTC. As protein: CASSEVLGPYEQYF.

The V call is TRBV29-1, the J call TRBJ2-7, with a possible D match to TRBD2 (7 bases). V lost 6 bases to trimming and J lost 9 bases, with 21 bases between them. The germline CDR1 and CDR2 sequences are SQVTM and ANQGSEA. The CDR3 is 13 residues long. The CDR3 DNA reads TGCAGCGTCTGGGGGGGGGCCCTACGAGGGCAGTACTTC. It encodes CSVWGGALRGQYF.

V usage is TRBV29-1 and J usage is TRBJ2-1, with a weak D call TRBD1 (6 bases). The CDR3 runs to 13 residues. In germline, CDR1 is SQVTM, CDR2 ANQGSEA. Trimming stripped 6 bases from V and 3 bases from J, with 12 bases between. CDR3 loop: CSVGKTGYNEQFF. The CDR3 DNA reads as TGCAGCGTCGGAAAGACAGGCTACAATGAGCAGTTCTTC.

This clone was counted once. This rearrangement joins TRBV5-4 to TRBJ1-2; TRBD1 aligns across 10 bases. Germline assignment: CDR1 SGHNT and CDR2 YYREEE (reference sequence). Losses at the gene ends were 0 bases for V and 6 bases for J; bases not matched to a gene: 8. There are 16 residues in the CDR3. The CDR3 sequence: CASSLGGRQGANGYTF. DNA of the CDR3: TGTGCCAGCAGCTTGGGGGGGCGACAGGGGGCGAATGGCTACACCTTC. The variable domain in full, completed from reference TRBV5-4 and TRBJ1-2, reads ETGVTQSPTHLIKTRGQQVTLRCSSQSGHNTVSWYQQALGQGPQFIFQYYREEENGRGNFPPRFSGLQFPNYSSELNVNALELDDSALYLCASSLGGRQGANGYTFGSGTRLTVV.

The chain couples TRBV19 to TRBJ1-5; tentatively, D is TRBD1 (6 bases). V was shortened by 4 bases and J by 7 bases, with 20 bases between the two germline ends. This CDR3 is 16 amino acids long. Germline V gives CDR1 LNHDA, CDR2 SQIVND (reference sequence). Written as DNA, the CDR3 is TGTGCCAGTAGTACAGTAAAAACAGGGATTCGGCAGCCCCAGCATTTT. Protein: CASSTVKTGIRQPQHF.

The chain's CDR3 is CATSERVPEAQYF. The CDR3 DNA reads as TGTGCCACCAGTGAGCGGGTCCCTGAGGCCCAGTACTTC. The chain uses TRBV24-1 and TRBJ2-5; maybe TRBD2 (5 bases). The CDR3 has 13 amino acids. Germline V gives CDR1 KGHDR, CDR2 SFDVKD. Trimming took 4 bases from V and 9 from J, leaving 14 bases between them.

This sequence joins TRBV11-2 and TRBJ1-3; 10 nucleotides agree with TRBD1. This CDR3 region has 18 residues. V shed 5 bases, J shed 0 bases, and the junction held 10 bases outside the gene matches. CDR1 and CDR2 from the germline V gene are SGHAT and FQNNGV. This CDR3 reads CASSRTGGFADSGNTIYF. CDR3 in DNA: TGTGCCAGCAGCAGGACAGGGGGATTCGCTGACTCTGGAAACACCATATATTTT.